This T cell receptor beta chain was profiled in a study of response to subunit inactivated influenza vaccine. Study outcomes and limitations: It was the authors' suggestion that each seasonal influenza vaccination recruits few new T cells.

One entry per CDR3 protein results from TCRdb running MiXCR on the RT-PCR reads. The repertoire consists of 650,000 to 800,000 distinct CDR3 sequences, with approximately 14% occurring once and the leading ten covering 5.5% to 7%. As regards this clonotype: Its antigen remains unknown.

Losses at the gene ends were 5 bases for V and 4 bases for J; bases not matched to a gene: 14. There are 17 residues in the CDR3. The V gene's germline CDR1 is SGHVS and CDR2 FNYEAQ. The receptor comes from a man aged 50-59 years who received an inactivated influenza vaccine. The chain joins TRBV7-6 to TRBJ2-1; 7 bases map to TRBD1. Sequencing was performed on PBMCs from blood, taken around 15 days before vaccination. The CDR3 region is CASSRSQGVSFYNEQFF. CDR3 DNA: TGTGCCAGCAGCCGATCCCAGGGGGTCAGTTTTTACAATGAGCAGTTCTTC.